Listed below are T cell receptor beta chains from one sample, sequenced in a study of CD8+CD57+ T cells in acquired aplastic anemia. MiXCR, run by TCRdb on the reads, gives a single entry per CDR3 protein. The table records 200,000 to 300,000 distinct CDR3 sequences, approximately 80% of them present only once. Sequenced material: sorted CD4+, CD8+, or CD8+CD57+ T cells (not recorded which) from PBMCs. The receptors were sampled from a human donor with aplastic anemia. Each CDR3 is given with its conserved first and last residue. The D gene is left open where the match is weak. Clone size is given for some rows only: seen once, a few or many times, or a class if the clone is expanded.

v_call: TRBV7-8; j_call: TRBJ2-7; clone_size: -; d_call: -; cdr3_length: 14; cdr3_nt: TGTGCCAGCGGGGAAGGGGGTGGGGGGGCCGAGCAGTACTTC; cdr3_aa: CASGEGGGGAEQYF
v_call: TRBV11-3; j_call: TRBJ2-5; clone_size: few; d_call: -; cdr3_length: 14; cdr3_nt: TGTGCCAGCAGCTTAGATCAGGGGCAAGAGACCCAGTACTTC; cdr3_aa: CASSLDQGQETQYF
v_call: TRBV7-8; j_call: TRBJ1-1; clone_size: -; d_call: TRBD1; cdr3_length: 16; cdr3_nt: TGTGCCAGCAGCTTGGCGGGGGGACAGGGTTACACGGATGCTTTCTTT; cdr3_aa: CASSLAGGQGYTDAFF
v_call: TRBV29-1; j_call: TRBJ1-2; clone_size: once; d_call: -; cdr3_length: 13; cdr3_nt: TGCAGCGTTGAACGGCTAGGGTTCAAGGGCTACACCTTC; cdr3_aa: CSVERLGFKGYTF
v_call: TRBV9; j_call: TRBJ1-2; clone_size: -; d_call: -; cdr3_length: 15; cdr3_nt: TGTGCCAGCAGCCCCGGGGCTAGCGGATACAATGAGCACACCTTC; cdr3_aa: CASSPGASGYNEHTF
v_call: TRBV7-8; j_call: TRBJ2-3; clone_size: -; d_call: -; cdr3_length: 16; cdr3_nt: TGTGCCAGCAGCCAGGGACTCCCGAGCGTCAAGAATACGCAGTATTTT; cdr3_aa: CASSQGLPSVKNTQYF
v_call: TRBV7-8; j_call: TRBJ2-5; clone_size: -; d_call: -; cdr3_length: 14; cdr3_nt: TGTGCCAGCAGCATAGCCTGCAGCCACGAGACGCAGTATTTC; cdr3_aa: CASSIACSHETQYF
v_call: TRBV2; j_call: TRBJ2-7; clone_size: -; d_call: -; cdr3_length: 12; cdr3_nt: TGTGCCAGCAGCGTAGGGGGGTACGAGGAGCAGTTC; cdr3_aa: CASSVGGYEEQF
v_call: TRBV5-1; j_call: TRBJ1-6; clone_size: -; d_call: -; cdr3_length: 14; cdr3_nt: TGCGCCAGCAGCTTGCGTGCGGACGATAACTATCGCTACTTT; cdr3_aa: CASSLRADDNYRYF
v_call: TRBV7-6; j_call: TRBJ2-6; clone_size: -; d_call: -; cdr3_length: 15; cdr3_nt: TGTGCCAGCAGCAGCGTTTTCTCTGGGGCCAACGTCCTGACTTTC; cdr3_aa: CASSSVFSGANVLTF
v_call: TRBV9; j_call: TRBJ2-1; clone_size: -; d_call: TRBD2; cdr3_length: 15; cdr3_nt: TGTGCCAGCGGAAGAGCTAGCGGAGCCTACAATGAGCAGTTCTTC; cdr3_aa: CASGRASGAYNEQFF
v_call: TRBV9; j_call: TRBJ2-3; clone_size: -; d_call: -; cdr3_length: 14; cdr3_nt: TGTGCCAGCAGCTTCGGGACAAGCCCAAAAGAGACGTATTTT; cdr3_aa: CASSFGTSPKETYF
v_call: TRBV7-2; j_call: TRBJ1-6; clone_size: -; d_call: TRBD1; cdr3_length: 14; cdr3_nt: TGCGCCAGCAGCTCAAACAGGGGCAACTCTACCCTCCACTTT; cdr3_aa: CASSSNRGNSTLHF
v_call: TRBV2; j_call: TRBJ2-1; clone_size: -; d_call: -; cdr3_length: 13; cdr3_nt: TGCAGCAGCTGTGATGGGGGGAACAATGAGCAGTTCTTC; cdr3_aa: CSSCDGGNNEQFF
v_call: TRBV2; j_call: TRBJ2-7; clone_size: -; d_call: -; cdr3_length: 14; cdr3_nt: TGTGCCACCAGCGGCGGGGGCCTAGCTTACGAGTATTTTTTC; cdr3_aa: CATSGGGLAYEYFF
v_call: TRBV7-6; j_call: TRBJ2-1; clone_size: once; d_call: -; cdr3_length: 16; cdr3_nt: TGTGCCAGCAGCTTACAAAGAAGGGCAGAAGAGAACCAGCAGTTCTTC; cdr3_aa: CASSLQRRAEENQQFF
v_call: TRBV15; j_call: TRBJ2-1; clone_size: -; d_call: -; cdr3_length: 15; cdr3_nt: TGTGCCACCAGCAGAGCTAGACAAGGGTGCAATGAGCAGTTCTTC; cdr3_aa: CATSRARQGCNEQFF